Shown below are 28 T cell receptor beta chains from a single sample sequenced in a study of blood T cell repertoires in COVID-19. Repertoires were generated with immunoSEQ multiplex PCR, while TCRdb's copy carries only in-frame clones and drops some. In the table there are fewer than 150,000 clones, roughly 84% of which are singletons. The sample taken for sequencing was peripheral blood. These receptors were collected from a woman in her 70s who had recovered from COVID-19.

The gene calls are TRBV7-2 and TRBJ2-5, with D tentatively TRBD2 (5 bases). This CDR3 is 12 amino acids long. Germline CDR1 is SGHTA and CDR2 is FQGNSA. Trimming stripped 2 bases from V and 7 bases from J, with 8 bases between. The CDR3: CASSLREGTQYF. The CDR3 bases are TGTGCCAGCAGCTTACGAGAGGGGACCCAGTACTTC. Full variable domain (missing parts from reference TRBV7-2 and TRBJ2-5): GAGVSQSPSNKVTEKGKDVELRCDPISGHTALYWYRQSLGQGLEFLIYFQGNSAPDKSGLPSDRFSAERTGGSVSTLTIQRTQQEDSAVYLCASSLREGTQYFGPGTRLLVL.

This chain connects TRBV6-2 or TRBV6-3 to TRBJ2-7, with 9 bases that match TRBD2. CDR3 size: 14 residues. Germline-derived CDR1 and CDR2 are MNHEY and SVGEGT. The junction had 8 bases not matched to a gene; V was cut back by 4 bases and J by 7 bases. The CDR3 spells CASSLDRSGGEQYF. In DNA, the CDR3 is TGTGCCAGCAGTTTGGACAGGAGCGGGGGGGAGCAGTACTTC.

The chain joins TRBV7-6 to TRBJ1-6, with 10 bases fitting TRBD1. This CDR3 is built from 15 residues. CDR1 is SGHVS and CDR2 is FNYEAQ in the germline V gene. J gave up 10 bases and V 4 bases, and 7 bases lay outside the gene matches. CDR3 nucleotides: TGTGCCAGCAGCTCTCGACAGGGGGCTCAATCACCCCTCCACTTT. Its protein product is CASSSRQGAQSPLHF.

This clone was counted between two and nine times. V usage is TRBV7-3 and J usage is TRBJ2-5; 9 bases agree with TRBD1. J lost 3 bases, V lost 5 bases, and 1 base had no gene match. The CDR3 is 13 amino acids. Germline loops: CDR1 SGHTA, CDR2 FQGTGA. Written as DNA, the CDR3 is TGTGCCAGCAGCCGACAGGGGGAAGAGACCCAGTACTTC. Its protein is CASSRQGEETQYF.

The J gene is TRBJ2-1, the V gene TRBV18; D gene ambiguous. Germline V gives CDR1 KGHSH, CDR2 LQKENI. Between the trimmed V and J ends, which lost 3 bases and 3 bases, there was a span of 6 bases. The CDR3 contains 13 residues. The DNA of the CDR3 is TGTGCCAGCTCACCGTACAGCTACAATGAGCAGTTCTTC. Translating it yields CASSPYSYNEQFF.

This chain joins TRBV27 and TRBJ1-2; possible D gene TRBD1, 6 bases. Trimming left V 3 bases short and J 8 bases short, with 13 bases between. The CDR3 is made up of 13 amino acids. The germline gives CDR1 MNHEY, CDR2 SMNVEV (reference sequence). The DNA for the CDR3 is TGTGCCAGCAGTTTCAGGGGAGGGGAAGGCTACACCTTC. Encoded protein: CASSFRGGEGYTF.

V gene TRBV9 combines with J gene TRBJ1-4; 12 bases are shared with TRBD1. Trimming removed 0 bases from V and 7 bases from J; junction bases left unmatched: 7. Germline V gene data show CDR1 as SGDLS and CDR2 as YYNGEE. This CDR3 spans 17 amino acids. The CDR3 here is CASSVEGQGARGEKLFF. CDR3 nucleotide sequence: TGTGCCAGCAGCGTAGAGGGACAGGGGGCGCGGGGTGAAAAACTGTTTTTT. Full variable domain (missing parts from reference TRBV9 and TRBJ1-4): DSGVTQTPKHLITATGQRVTLRCSPRSGDLSVYWYQQSLDQGLQFLIQYYNGEERAKGNILERFSAQQFPDLHSELNLSSLELGDSALYFCASSVEGQGARGEKLFFGSGTQLSVL.

This clone was picked up one time. The rearrangement uses TRBV12-5 and TRBJ2-1; 10 bases align to TRBD1. With V trimmed by 0 bases and J by 7 bases, 9 bases remained unmatched. The CDR3 loop spans 17 amino acids. CDR1 and CDR2 (germline): LGHNT, FRNRAP. This CDR3 is CASGLVPGTGVGNEQFF. The CDR3 DNA reads as TGTGCTAGTGGTTTGGTACCGGGGACAGGGGTGGGAAATGAGCAGTTCTTC.

This chain links TRBV5-1 with TRBJ2-2, with D tentatively TRBD1 (6 bases). Between the trimmed V and J ends, which lost 6 bases and 4 bases, there was a span of 19 bases. CDR3 size: 16 residues. Germline V gene lookup returns CDR1 SGHRS and CDR2 YFSETQ. The CDR3 reads CASTLLNLRGTGELFF. Written as DNA, the CDR3 is TGCGCCAGCACCCTACTCAACCTCAGGGGCACCGGGGAGCTGTTTTTT.

CDR3 in DNA: TGTGCCAGTACCGAGGCGGTGGCAGGGGGACCCTACGAGCAGTACTTC. This gives the protein CASTEAVAGGPYEQYF. The chain has TRBV19 and TRBJ2-7; 7 bases match TRBD1. The CDR3 totals 16 residues. Germline lookup yields CDR1 LNHDA and CDR2 SQIVND (reference sequence). Germline trimming cut 7 bases from V and 2 bases from J; bases unmatched to any gene: 14.

The chain combines TRBV14 with TRBJ2-3, with a possible D match to TRBD1 (6 bases). Trimming shortened V by 4 bases and J by 8 bases, and 16 bases separated the two germline ends. The CDR3 totals 14 residues. CDR1 SGHDN and CDR2 FVKESK come from the germline V gene. CDR3 region: CASSPPFGGGTQYF. The CDR3 DNA reads as TGTGCCAGCAGCCCGCCTTTTGGGGGCGGTACGCAGTATTTT.

V usage is TRBV28 and J usage is TRBJ2-3, with D perhaps matching TRBD1 (5 bases). V shed 4 bases and J shed 8 bases, with 13 bases lying between them. The CDR3 loop spans 13 amino acids. Germline V gene data show CDR1 as MDHEN and CDR2 as SYDVKM. In DNA, the CDR3 is TGTGCCAGCAGTTCCCAGGGCCCCGGTACGCAGTATTTT. Translation gives CASSSQGPGTQYF.

The chain is built from TRBV7-2 and TRBJ2-2, with 7 positions matching TRBD1. Trimming removed 5 bases from V and 5 bases from J; junction bases left unmatched: 5. The V gene's germline CDR1 is SGHTA and CDR2 FQGNSA. The CDR3 consists of 14 residues. CDR3 sequence (DNA): TGTGCCAGCAGCACAGGGGTTGAAACCGGGGAGCTGTTTTTT. Protein sequence: CASSTGVETGELFF.

This chain links TRBV30 with TRBJ2-1, with 12 bases matching TRBD2. Germline trimming cut 1 base from V and 7 bases from J; bases unmatched to any gene: 11. Germline lookup yields CDR1 GTSNPN and CDR2 SVGIG (reference sequence). This CDR3 is 17 amino acids long. The CDR3 DNA reads as TGTGCCTGGAGTGCCCTGACTAGCGGGAGATTTTTTAATGAGCAGTTCTTC. It is translated as CAWSALTSGRFFNEQFF.

The V gene is TRBV27, the J gene TRBJ1-5; D may be TRBD1 (6 bases). The CDR3 is made up of 14 amino acids. The V gene lost 3 bases and the J gene lost 9 bases, with 15 bases spanning the gap. The germline V gene encodes CDR1 MNHEY and CDR2 SMNVEV (reference sequence). The CDR3 nucleotides are TGTGCCAGCAGTTTTGGGGGGGCTAATGCGCCCCAGCATTTT. This sequence encodes CASSFGGANAPQHF.

The V call is TRBV4-1, the J call TRBJ2-7; 10 positions match TRBD1. Germline CDR1 reads MGHRA; CDR2 reads YSYEKL. J was trimmed by 6 bases and V by 1 base; bases with no gene match: 6. The CDR3 is made up of 15 amino acids. The CDR3 coding sequence is TGCGCCAGCAGCCAAGCGGTCGGGACAGGGGCCGAGCAGTACTTC. This sequence encodes CASSQAVGTGAEQYF.

The V gene is TRBV6-5, the J gene TRBJ2-5, with D maybe TRBD2 (6 bases). The CDR3 length is 14 residues. The V gene's germline CDR1 is MNHEY and CDR2 SVGAGI. V gave up 10 bases and J gave up 2 bases, with 17 bases separating them. The CDR3 reads CATKRGGIQETQYF. The DNA for the CDR3 is TGTGCCACCAAAAGGGGCGGGATTCAAGAGACCCAGTACTTC.

The chain is built from TRBV11-2 and TRBJ2-7, with 8 bases aligning to TRBD1. The CDR3 consists of 13 residues. Trimming at V came to 5 bases and at J to 4 bases, leaving 4 bases not matched to a gene. Germline V gene data show CDR1 as SGHAT and CDR2 as FQNNGV. CDR3 in amino acids: CASSPTGGYEQYF. CDR3 bases: TGTGCCAGCAGCCCAACAGGGGGGTACGAGCAGTACTTC.

The rearrangement links TRBV3-1 (or the pseudogene TRBV3-2) to TRBJ2-2; 12 bases agree with TRBD2. The junction had 5 bases not matched to a gene; V was cut back by 1 base and J by 5 bases. The CDR3 covers 17 residues. Germline-derived CDR1 and CDR2 are LGHDT and YNNKEL (reference sequence). The CDR3 bases are TGTGCCAGCAGCCAAGCCGAACTAGCGGGGGGTACCGGGGAGCTGTTTTTT. This encodes CASSQAELAGGTGELFF.

The chain joins TRBV6-5 to TRBJ1-5; a possible D gene is TRBD1 (5 bases). Between the trimmed V and J ends, which lost 4 bases and 7 bases, there was a span of 11 bases. CDR3 size: 13 residues. Germline V CDR1 and CDR2: MNHEY, SVGAGI. CDR3 amino acids: CASSLGVGQPQHF. The DNA of the CDR3 is TGTGCCAGCAGTTTAGGGGTCGGCCAGCCCCAGCATTTT.

CDR3 residues: CASSPLRGRGDTQYF. CDR3 coding DNA: TGTGCCAGCAGCCCCCTTAGAGGGAGGGGAGATACGCAGTATTTT. The V call is TRBV11-2, the J call TRBJ2-3, with 7 nucleotides matching TRBD2. The length of the CDR3 is 15 residues. The V and J ends lost 5 bases and 5 bases, in that order; junction bases with no gene match: 10. Germline V CDR1 and CDR2: SGHAT, FQNNGV.

This chain joins TRBV28 and TRBJ2-7; D is unclear. The V end was cut by 3 bases, the J end by 2 bases, with 11 bases between. The V gene's germline CDR1 is MDHEN and CDR2 SYDVKM. The CDR3 sequence is 14 residues long. The CDR3 DNA reads as TGTGCCAGCAGTTTCTCTAATCCCACCTACGAGCAGTACTTC. As protein: CASSFSNPTYEQYF.

The chain employs TRBV27 and TRBJ2-7; 8 bases are a match to TRBD2. Germline assignment: CDR1 MNHEY and CDR2 SMNVEV (reference sequence). The CDR3 consists of 15 residues. Trimming cost V 2 bases and J 3 bases; bases outside gene matches: 6. CDR3 DNA: TGTGCCAGCAGTTTAAAGGTAGCGGGGTACTACGAGCAGTACTTC. This sequence encodes CASSLKVAGYYEQYF.

The chain employs TRBV2 and TRBJ1-6; unclear D gene. Germline CDR1 is SNHLY and CDR2 is FYNNEI. V lost 3 bases, J lost 12 bases, and 9 bases lay in between. CDR3 size: 12 residues. CDR3 DNA: TGTGCCAGCAGTGAGGCTGCCCGACCCCTCCACTTT. Translation gives CASSEAARPLHF. Based on the CDR3 plus reference TRBV2 and TRBJ1-6, the full variable domain is EPEVTQTPSHQVTQMGQEVILRCVPISNHLYFYWYRQILGQKVEFLVSFYNNEISEKSEIFDDQFSVERPDGSNFTLKIRSTKLEDSAMYFCASSEAARPLHFGNGTRLTVT.

The chain couples TRBV7-3 to TRBJ2-5; 8 nucleotides match TRBD1. V was pared by 5 bases and J by 5 bases, with 4 bases of the junction left unmatched. This CDR3 is built from 13 residues. Germline-derived CDR1 and CDR2 are SGHTA and FQGTGA. CDR3 DNA sequence: TGTGCCAGCAGCCGGGACAGGTGGGAGACCCAGTACTTC. Translating gives CASSRDRWETQYF.

In DNA form, the CDR3 reads TGTGCCAGCAGCTTAGACAGAATCACAGATACGCAGTATTTT. Its protein is CASSLDRITDTQYF. J is TRBJ2-3 and V is TRBV5-6; D may be TRBD1 (5 bases). The CDR3 extends over 14 amino acids. CDR1 and CDR2 from the germline V gene are SGHDT and YYEEEE. V lost 2 bases and J 2 bases, leaving 9 bases between the germline ends.

The chain combines TRBV29-1 with TRBJ2-5, with D unclear. Trimming removed 7 bases from V and 1 base from J, with 7 bases in between. From germline, CDR1 is SQVTM and CDR2 ANQGSEA. The CDR3 spans 11 residues. This CDR3 is CSAGLQETQYF. The CDR3 nucleotides are TGCAGCGCCGGCCTCCAAGAGACCCAGTACTTC.

The V call is TRBV5-1, the J call TRBJ1-1; TRBD1 aligns across 8 bases. CDR1 SGHRS and CDR2 YFSETQ come from the germline V gene. The CDR3 covers 12 residues. V trimming: 6 bases; J trimming: 4 bases; junction bases outside the gene matches: 2. CDR3: CASKTGGTEAFF. The CDR3 DNA reads as TGCGCCAGCAAAACAGGGGGCACTGAAGCTTTCTTT.